This T cell receptor (beta chain) stems from a study of tumor and adjacent non-tumor tissue in lung cancer. For the study at large: The patients, 10 to 11 men and roughly 5 women, were roughly 31 to 80 with stage I to III disease. Study-wide points: Top 100 clones took a larger repertoire share in normal lung.

Three rounds of nested PCR, following a modified ARM-PCR protocol, produced the TCRbeta library. MiXCR, applied by TCRdb to the multiplex PCR reads, yields one record per CDR3 protein. The data hold around 200,000 distinct CDR3 sequences, with less than 80% observed a single time. Looked up from germline, CDR1 is SGHNT and CDR2 is YYREEE (reference sequence). This CDR3 has 16 amino acids. RNA was extracted from bulk tissue without any cell sorting. Donors were chemotherapy-naive, newly diagnosed lung cancer surgical patients in China, August–late 2014. Concerning this clonotype itself: Antigen: not known. The junction departs from germline at one end; a sequencing error may be responsible.

V gene TRBV5-4 combines with J gene TRBJ2-1, with D tentatively TRBD1 or TRBD2 (5 bases each). Sequenced sample: lung tumor tissue. The sequence derives from a man between 60 and 75 years old with non-small cell lung cancer. This CDR3 reads CANSLGAGRTHNEEFF. DNA of the CDR3: TGTGCCAACAGCCTCGGGGCAGGCCGAACACACAATGAGGAGTTCTTC.